This T cell receptor beta chain is drawn from a study of human T cells and chemical hapten exposure (dated by TCRdb to the early 2020s). About the full investigation: For sensitization, 2% DPC in acetone was applied to an approximately 2 cm by approximately 2 cm area of upper inner arm skin. Alopecia areata with under or over 50% scalp involvement, alopecia totalis and alopecia universalis were represented in the patient cohort, which was mostly female. Peripheral blood TCR repertoire changes were tracked in vivo in alopecia patients during primary and secondary sensitization to the hapten diphenylcyclopropenone (DPC). Blood samples were taken from patients before sensitization (week 0) and at 2, 6 and about 24 weeks after DPC sensitization. Patch testing on the upper back used Finn chambers containing 0.01% DPC, with scoring done after 6 days according to International Contact Dermatitis Research Group standards. Throughout the approximately 26-week study period, patients were also given weekly therapeutic DPC doses on the scalp. The libraries were sequenced as a pool, and the TCR yield per sample differed mostly because of small variations in library volumes within the pool. Twenty-nine alopecia patients provided blood for TCR sequencing at one to four time points (pre-sensitization, 2, 6 and 24 weeks). What the authors observed across the whole study: All patients had alopecia, a presumed autoimmune disease, so their immune response might differ from that of healthy individuals. After repeated subsampling, the strength of the expansion versus patch-test correlation and the threshold at which it became significant changed. A positive correlation was found between the number of PT1 expanded TCRs and patch test score, with significance reached at thresholds 8, 16 and 32 but not 4. DPC sensitization did not change the number of TCRs with a frequency above 1 in 1000, and there was no evidence of changes in global repertoire structure. Compared with pre-sensitization or healthy control sets, expanded TCRs formed significantly more large CDR3 similarity clusters, which is consistent with antigen-driven responses.

Sample time point, as interpreted from the label and publication: patch test 3, about 24 weeks after DPC sensitization. The meaning of the sample's treatment or condition label: therapeutic diphenylcyclopropenone sensitization with weekly scalp DPC. At each patch-test visit, blood was drawn before the patch test was applied. To be eligible, patients had to be aged 18 to 70, diagnosed with alopecia and judged suitable for DPC therapy, while pregnant patients were excluded. Total RNA was isolated from unfractionated whole blood collected in Tempus Blood RNA tubes. Counted from cysteine to phenylalanine, this CDR3 has 15 amino acids. Only the CDR3 DNA is retained, 45 bases long and in frame from the first base. V and J lose 4 bases and 7 bases, and a span of 17 bases separates them. CDR1 and CDR2, per the germline V gene, are SGHRS and YFSETQ. The method behind the library was RACE. The sequencer was a NextSeq 500. During library preparation, unique molecular identifiers were attached to individual cDNA molecules so that TCRs could be counted quantitatively and reproducibly. Each blood RNA sample was used to sequence both TCR alpha and TCR beta chains. In the original analysis: Samples had a median of about 96,000 TCRs, with a range from 23,224 to 690,600. V, J and CDR3 annotation of the TCR reads was performed with the Decombinator software suite. To make PS versus PT1 abundance plots, every sample was subsampled to the same number of TCRs (28,000). TCRs were defined as expanded if absent before sensitization and observed at least eight times at the 2-week time point. The public reads were reprocessed in TCRdb via fastp at Q25 and MiXCR, keeping in-frame beta chains. Each record represents a unique CDR3 protein, reported with the most common genes and DNA among its rows. TCRdb, not the authors, supplied the V and J calls. Within this sample are 99,000 or so distinct CDR3 sequences, with less than 40% of them counted one time only. The ten largest clones represent roughly 2.7% of the sample.

Details on this clonotype: Its antigen target is currently unknown. No qualities accompany the bases; no much larger clone lies one base away.

This sample comprised whole blood, obtained in connection with sensitization to the hapten diphenylcyclopropenone (DPC). This sequence originates from a man aged 40-55 years with alopecia areata. Some clones in this sample may be carry-over from other donors' samples. The rearranged segments are TRBV5-1 and TRBJ1-4; the D gene lacks a confident call. The bases are TGCGCCAGCAGCGAGGGTGGCAGCGGAGGTGAAAAACTGTTTTTT. It is translated as CASSEGGSGGEKLFF.